Below, 10 T cell receptor beta chains from the same sample are listed, as sequenced in a study of blood T cell repertoires in COVID-19 (TCRdb year 2020). Preparation of the library involved the immunoSEQ multiplex PCR assay. This immuneACCESS table, as held by TCRdb, lists in-frame sequences with V and J called but not all clones. Of the missing ones, under half trace to an unresolved V gene in checked studies; the others have no known cause. Within this sample are about 150,000 clones, with around 79% of them counted one time only. The ten largest make up less than 5% of the sample. Sample: peripheral blood. The receptors here all came from a woman in her 70s with COVID-19, enrolled during active disease.

V and J are TRBV5-1 and TRBJ2-7, with TRBD2 matching over 7 bases. Germline lookup yields CDR1 SGHRS and CDR2 YFSETQ. After removal of 0 bases from V and 2 bases from J, the junction contained 5 bases not matched to a gene. This CDR3 has 15 residues. The CDR3 DNA reads as TGCGCCAGCAGCTTGGGGCCTAGCGGTGCCTACGAGCAGTACTTC. The encoded protein is CASSLGPSGAYEQYF.

This clone was seen once. The chain employs TRBV28 and TRBJ2-1, with 12 bases matching TRBD1. Per germline, CDR1 MDHEN and CDR2 SYDVKM. CDR3 length: 19 residues. V lost 6 bases, J lost 12 bases, and 24 bases stayed unmatched. CDR3 protein: CASSLPNQSGQGALWGQFF. CDR3 DNA: TGTGCCAGCAGCCTACCTAACCAATCGGGACAGGGGGCTCTTTGGGGGCAGTTCTTC.

The rearrangement links TRBV3-1 (or the pseudogene TRBV3-2) to TRBJ1-1; D not resolved. The CDR3 runs to 15 residues. The ends were cut back, 0 bases at V and 5 bases at J, with 13 bases in the middle. Per germline, CDR1 LGHDT and CDR2 YNNKEL (reference sequence). The CDR3, as DNA: TGTGCCAGCAGCCAAGATTCACTGGGAGGGACTGAAGCTTTCTTT. It yields the protein CASSQDSLGGTEAFF.

This clone was picked up a small number of times. The rearrangement joins TRBV6-5 to TRBJ1-2; 9 bases line up with TRBD1. Trimming cost V 5 bases and J 2 bases; bases outside gene matches: 3. Germline assignment: CDR1 MNHEY and CDR2 SVGAGI. This CDR3 is 14 amino acids long. The CDR3 DNA follows: TGTGCCAGCAGTAGACAGGGGGTAAACTATGGCTACACCTTC. Translation gives CASSRQGVNYGYTF.

The genes are TRBV5-1 and TRBJ2-3; the match to TRBD1 covers 8 bases. V lost 2 bases, J lost 5 bases, and 4 bases stayed unmatched. The CDR3 runs 14 residues. The germline CDR1 and CDR2 sequences are SGHRS and YFSETQ. In nucleotides, the CDR3 is TGCGCCAGCAGCTTCCGACAGGGGAGAGATACGCAGTATTTT. Its translation is CASSFRQGRDTQYF. Combining the CDR3 with reference TRBV5-1 and TRBJ2-3 gives the whole variable domain KAGVTQTPRYLIKTRGQQVTLSCSPISGHRSVSWYQQTPGQGLQFLFEYFSETQRNKGNFPGRFSGRQFSNSRSEMNVSTLELGDSALYLCASSFRQGRDTQYFGPGTRLTVL.

This chain connects TRBV19 to TRBJ1-6, with D perhaps TRBD1 (6 bases). V was pared by 5 bases and J by 7 bases, with 18 bases between. This CDR3 has 16 amino acids. In germline, CDR1 is LNHDA, CDR2 SQIVND (reference sequence). This CDR3 reads CASSGMGALGNSPLHF. CDR3 bases: TGTGCCAGTAGTGGAATGGGGGCGTTGGGGAATTCACCCCTCCACTTT. The entire variable domain, with the rest obtained from reference TRBV19 and TRBJ1-6, is as follows: DGGITQSPKYLFRKEGQNVTLSCEQNLNHDAMYWYRQDPGQGLRLIYYSQIVNDFQKGDIAEGYSVSREKKESFPLTVTSAQKNPTAFYLCASSGMGALGNSPLHFGNGTRLTVT.

This clone has a handful of counts. The chain joins TRBV27 to TRBJ1-4, with D unclear. Germline CDR1 is MNHEY and CDR2 is SMNVEV (reference sequence). Deletions cut 4 bases from V and 1 base from J, with 16 bases between. This CDR3 is built from 17 residues. The CDR3 reads CASSSHLGRETNEKLFF. CDR3 sequence (DNA): TGTGCCAGCAGTTCCCACTTAGGACGGGAAACTAATGAAAAACTGTTTTTT.

This chain connects TRBV18 to TRBJ2-1; a possible D gene is TRBD1 (6 bases). From germline, CDR1 is KGHSH and CDR2 LQKENI. There are 16 residues in the CDR3. With 6 bases removed from V and 0 bases from J, the gap between germline ends came to 15 bases. Here the CDR3 DNA reads TGTGCCAGCTCGCCGAACAGGGCAAGCTCCTACAATGAGCAGTTCTTC. As protein: CASSPNRASSYNEQFF.

The chain combines TRBV5-6 with TRBJ2-5; 11 bases are a match to TRBD1. This CDR3 spans 16 amino acids. Germline loops: CDR1 SGHDT, CDR2 YYEEEE. V trimming: 2 bases; J trimming: 4 bases; junction bases outside the gene matches: 7. CDR3 sequence reads: CASSLLSDRGLETQYF. CDR3 nucleotide sequence: TGTGCCAGCAGCTTACTTTCGGACAGGGGGCTAGAGACCCAGTACTTC.

The J gene is TRBJ2-7, the V gene TRBV5-1; TRBD1 agrees at 7 bases. V gave up 4 bases and J gave up 0 bases; unmatched junction bases: 4. This CDR3 has 14 residues. Germline CDR1 is SGHRS and CDR2 is YFSETQ. CDR3 DNA sequence: TGCGCCAGCAGCGGCCGGGACAGCTCCTACGAGCAGTACTTC. It codes for CASSGRDSSYEQYF.